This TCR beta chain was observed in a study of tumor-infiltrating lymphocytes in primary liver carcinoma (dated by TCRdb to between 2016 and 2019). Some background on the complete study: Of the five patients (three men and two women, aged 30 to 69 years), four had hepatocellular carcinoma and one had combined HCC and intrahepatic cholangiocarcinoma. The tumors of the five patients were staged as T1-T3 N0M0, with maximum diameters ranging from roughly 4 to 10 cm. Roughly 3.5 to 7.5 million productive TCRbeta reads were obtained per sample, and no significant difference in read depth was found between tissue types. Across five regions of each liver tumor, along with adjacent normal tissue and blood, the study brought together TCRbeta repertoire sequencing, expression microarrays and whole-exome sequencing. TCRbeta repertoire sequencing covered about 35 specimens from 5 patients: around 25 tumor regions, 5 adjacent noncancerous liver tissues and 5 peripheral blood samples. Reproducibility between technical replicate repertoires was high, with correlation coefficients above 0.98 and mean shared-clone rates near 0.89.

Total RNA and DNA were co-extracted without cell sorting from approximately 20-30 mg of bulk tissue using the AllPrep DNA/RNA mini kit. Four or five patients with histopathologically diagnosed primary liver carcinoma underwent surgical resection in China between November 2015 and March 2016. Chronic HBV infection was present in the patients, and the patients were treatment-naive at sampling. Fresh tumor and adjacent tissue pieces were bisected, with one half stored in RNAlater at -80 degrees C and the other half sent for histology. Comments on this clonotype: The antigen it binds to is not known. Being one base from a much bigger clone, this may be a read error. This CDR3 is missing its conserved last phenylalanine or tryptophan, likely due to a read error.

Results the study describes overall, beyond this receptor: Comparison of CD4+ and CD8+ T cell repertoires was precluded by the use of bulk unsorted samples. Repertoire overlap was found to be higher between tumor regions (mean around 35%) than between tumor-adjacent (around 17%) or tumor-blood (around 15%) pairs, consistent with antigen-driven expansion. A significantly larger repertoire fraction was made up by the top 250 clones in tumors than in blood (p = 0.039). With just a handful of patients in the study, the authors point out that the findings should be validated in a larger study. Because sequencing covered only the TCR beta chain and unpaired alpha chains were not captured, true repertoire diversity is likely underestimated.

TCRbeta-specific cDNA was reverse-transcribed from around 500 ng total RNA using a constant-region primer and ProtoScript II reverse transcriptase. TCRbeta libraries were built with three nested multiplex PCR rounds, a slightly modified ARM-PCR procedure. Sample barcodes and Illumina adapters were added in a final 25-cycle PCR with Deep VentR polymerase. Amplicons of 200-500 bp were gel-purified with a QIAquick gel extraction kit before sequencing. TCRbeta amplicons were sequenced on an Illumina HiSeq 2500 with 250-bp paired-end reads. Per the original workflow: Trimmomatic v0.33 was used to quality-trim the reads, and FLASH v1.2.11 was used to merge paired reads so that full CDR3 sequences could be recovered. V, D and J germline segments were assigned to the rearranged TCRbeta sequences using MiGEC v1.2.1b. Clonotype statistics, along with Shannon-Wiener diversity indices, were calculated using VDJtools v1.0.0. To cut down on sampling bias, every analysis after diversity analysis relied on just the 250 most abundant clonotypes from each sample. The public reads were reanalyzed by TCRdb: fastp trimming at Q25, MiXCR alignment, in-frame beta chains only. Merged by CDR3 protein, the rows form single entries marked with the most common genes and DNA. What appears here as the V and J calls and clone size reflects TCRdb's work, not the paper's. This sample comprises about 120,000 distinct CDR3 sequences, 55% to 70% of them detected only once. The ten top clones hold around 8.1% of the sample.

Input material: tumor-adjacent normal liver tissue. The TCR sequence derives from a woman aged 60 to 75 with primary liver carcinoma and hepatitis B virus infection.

This receptor has the CDR3 CASSPGAKDTQYL. The DNA reads as follows: TGTGCCAGCAGCCCTGGGGCCAAAGATACGCAGTATCTT. The chain employs TRBV5-6 and TRBJ2-3; the D segment could be TRBD1, given 5 matching bases. The CDR3 is 13 residues long, counting both termini. Only the CDR3 portion is preserved as DNA: 39 bases, with reading frame beginning at the first base. Cut back by 4 bases and 5 bases, the V and J ends lie 11 bases apart. Looking up the germline V gene yields CDR1 SGHDT and CDR2 YYEEEE.